These 16 T cell receptor beta chains came from one sample sequenced in a study of low-dose radiotherapy and immunotherapy resistance in tumors. Noted time point: before trial treatment. The authors ran 15 to 25 PCR cycles to amplify TCRs with a constant-region primer and V-primer adapter. TCRdb re-called the reads through MiXCR, storing one row per CDR3 protein. The sample holds fewer than 60,000 distinct CDR3 sequences, approximately 12% seen once. This specimen consisted of PBMCs, obtained before treatment. Source of these receptors: a female donor with ovarian cancer.

This clonotype occurred many times. The rearrangement uses TRBV7-3 and TRBJ2-6; the D gene is possibly TRBD2 (5 bases). The CDR3 is 18 residues long. Trimming left V 2 bases short and J 0 bases short, with 14 bases between. The germline V gene has CDR1 SGHTA and CDR2 FQGTGA. The CDR3 nucleotides are TGTGCCAGCAGCTTATTCGGCCTTCGGGACTCTGGGGCCAACGTCCTGACTTTC. Translating it yields CASSLFGLRDSGANVLTF.

This clonotype was counted ten times or more. The V and J genes are TRBV18 and TRBJ1-6; D is ambiguous. Per the germline V gene, CDR1 is KGHSH and CDR2 is LQKENI. The CDR3 contains 14 residues. V was trimmed by 6 bases and J by 10 bases, leaving 16 bases between them. For the CDR3, the DNA is TGTGCCAGCTCCCCAACGAGGCGGTTATCACCCCTCCACTTT. Residues: CASSPTRRLSPLHF.

This clonotype came up many times. The chain uses TRBV2 and TRBJ2-7; possibly TRBD1 for D (5 bases). V dropped 5 bases and J dropped 2 bases, with 7 bases sitting between them. CDR1 and CDR2 (germline): SNHLY, FYNNEI. This CDR3 has 12 amino acids. CDR3 bases: TGTGCCAGCAGTTTACAGGCCTACGAGCAGTACTTC. Its translation is CASSLQAYEQYF.

This clonotype was observed many times. The chain carries TRBV18 and TRBJ1-1; a possible D gene is TRBD1 (5 bases). V lost 3 bases and J lost 1, with 12 bases in between. The CDR3 has 15 residues. Germline V gene data show CDR1 as KGHSH and CDR2 as LQKENI. The CDR3 sequence: CASSPLLGENTEAFF. The CDR3 DNA reads TGTGCCAGCTCACCCCTGCTAGGGGAGAACACTGAAGCTTTCTTT.

This clonotype showed up many times. This sequence joins TRBV9 and TRBJ1-1, with D unclear. The CDR3 has 13 residues. The germline gives CDR1 SGDLS, CDR2 YYNGEE. Trimming took off 0 bases at V and 3 bases at J, with 6 bases between the two ends. The CDR3 loop reads CASSVGGDTEAFF. In DNA, the CDR3 is TGTGCCAGCAGCGTAGGTGGAGACACTGAAGCTTTCTTT. The complete variable domain, with remaining parts taken from reference TRBV9 and TRBJ1-1, reads DSGVTQTPKHLITATGQRVTLRCSPRSGDLSVYWYQQSLDQGLQFLIQYYNGEERAKGNILERFSAQQFPDLHSELNLSSLELGDSALYFCASSVGGDTEAFFGQGTRLTVV.

At least ten counts were recorded for this clonotype. The J gene is TRBJ1-1, the V gene TRBV3-1, with D unresolved. The germline V gene has CDR1 LGHDT and CDR2 YNNKEL (reference sequence). The V and J ends lost 4 bases and 1 base respectively, with 13 bases between them. There are 15 residues in the CDR3. In DNA, the CDR3 is TGTGCCAGCAGCCCCTTGACTAGTGGGAACACTGAAGCTTTCTTT. Amino acid sequence: CASSPLTSGNTEAFF.

Comment on this clonotype: A far larger clone lies a single base away; this is likely a read error. The chain couples TRBV6-6 to TRBJ1-5; D is ambiguous. The CDR3 loop spans 13 amino acids. CDR1 is MNHNY, CDR2 SVGAGI, per germline (reference sequence). CDR3 residues: CASGGRFNQPQQF. In DNA form, the CDR3 reads TGTGCCTCAGGCGGGCGGTTCAATCAGCCCCAGCAGTTT.

This clonotype was detected a few times. The J gene is TRBJ1-2, the V gene TRBV5-1; 8 nucleotides line up with TRBD1. The V segment lost 0 bases and the J segment 8 bases; nucleotides outside the gene matches: 6. Germline assignment: CDR1 SGHRS and CDR2 YFSETQ. This CDR3 spans 14 amino acids. The CDR3 nucleotides read TGCGCCAGCAGCTTGGCAACGACAGGGGACGGCTACACCTTC. Residues: CASSLATTGDGYTF. Full variable domain (rest looked up from reference TRBV5-1 and TRBJ1-2): KAGVTQTPRYLIKTRGQQVTLSCSPISGHRSVSWYQQTPGQGLQFLFEYFSETQRNKGNFPGRFSGRQFSNSRSEMNVSTLELGDSALYLCASSLATTGDGYTFGSGTRLTVV.

This chain connects TRBV5-4 to TRBJ2-3, with unresolved D. The CDR3 spans 12 residues. Trimming took off 6 bases at V and 4 bases at J, with 9 bases between the two ends. Per the germline V gene, CDR1 is SGHNT and CDR2 is YYREEE (reference sequence). The CDR3 region has the DNA TGTGCCAGCAAATCTCTTTCAGATACGCAGTATTTT. The encoded protein is CASKSLSDTQYF.

This clonotype was seen repeatedly, ten times or more. This chain links TRBV29-1 with TRBJ2-1; tentative D call: TRBD2 (5 bases). The CDR3 extends over 12 amino acids. The V and J ends lost 0 bases and 8 bases respectively, with 8 bases between them. CDR1 is SQVTM, CDR2 ANQGSEA, per germline. CDR3 residues: CSVEDPGDEQFF. In DNA form, the CDR3 reads TGCAGCGTTGAAGATCCCGGGGATGAGCAGTTCTTC.

This clonotype was seen ten or more times. The V and J genes are TRBV5-1 and TRBJ1-4; tentatively, D is TRBD1 (6 bases). Trimming pared 2 bases from V and 4 bases from J, leaving 9 bases between. CDR3 length: 14 amino acids. The germline V gene has CDR1 SGHRS and CDR2 YFSETQ. The CDR3 here is CASSFGQINEKLFF. The CDR3 DNA is TGCGCCAGCAGCTTCGGACAGATTAATGAAAAACTGTTTTTT.

This clonotype was recorded only once. The V and J genes are TRBV19 and TRBJ2-7; D tentatively reads TRBD1 or TRBD2 (5 bases each). The CDR3 loop spans 13 amino acids. The V end was cut by 3 bases, the J end by 4 bases, with 10 bases between. CDR1 and CDR2 from the germline V gene are LNHDA and SQIVND (reference sequence). The CDR3 loop is CASSIRDRYEQYF. Here the CDR3 DNA reads TGTGCCAGTAGTATCCGGGACCGGTACGAGCAGTACTTC.

This clonotype was seen many times. The chain is built from TRBV3-1 and TRBJ2-3; TRBD1 aligns across 9 bases. The CDR3 runs 15 residues. CDR1 and CDR2 (germline): LGHDT, YNNKEL (reference sequence). With V trimmed by 6 bases and J by 3 bases, 7 bases remained unmatched. The CDR3 region is CASSPRDRVTDTQYF. CDR3 in DNA: TGTGCCAGCAGTCCCCGGGACAGGGTGACAGATACGCAGTATTTT.

This clonotype is medium-sized (0.01 to 0.1%). The rearrangement uses TRBV5-1 and TRBJ2-1, with TRBD2 matching over 10 bases. The length of the CDR3 is 14 residues. J was trimmed by 6 bases and V by 2 bases; bases with no gene match: 2. Germline V lookup: CDR1 SGHRS, CDR2 YFSETQ. The CDR3 loop reads CASSLAGGSNEQFF. The CDR3 DNA follows: TGCGCCAGCAGCTTAGCGGGGGGGAGCAATGAGCAGTTCTTC. Combining the CDR3 with reference TRBV5-1 and TRBJ2-1 gives the whole variable domain KAGVTQTPRYLIKTRGQQVTLSCSPISGHRSVSWYQQTPGQGLQFLFEYFSETQRNKGNFPGRFSGRQFSNSRSEMNVSTLELGDSALYLCASSLAGGSNEQFFGPGTRLTVL.

This clonotype has at least ten counts. One junction end disagrees with the germline gene, perhaps due to a read error. V usage is TRBV20-1 and J usage is TRBJ2-3; TRBD2 agrees at 10 bases. The germline CDR1 and CDR2 sequences are DFQATT and SNEGSKA (reference sequence). CDR3 size: 12 residues. CDR3 amino acids: CSAQASSGRASF. The CDR3 region has the DNA TGCAGTGCCCAGGCCTCCAGCGGGAGGGCATCTTTC.

V and J are TRBV20-1 and TRBJ2-4, with 8 bases fitting TRBD2. CDR1 and CDR2 (germline): DFQATT, SNEGSKA (reference sequence). V lost 6 bases to trimming and J lost 5 bases; unmatched junction nucleotides: 9. The CDR3 sequence is 14 residues long. The CDR3 DNA reads as TGCAGTGCCCCCGCCACTAGCGGACAAAACATTCAGTACTTC. Its translation: CSAPATSGQNIQYF.